These 2 T cell receptor beta chains were all obtained from the same sample, sequenced in a study of T cell changes during pregnancy in multiple sclerosis. Method: immunoSEQ multiplex PCR; TCRdb's copy keeps in-frame clones and lacks some. The table lists about 120,000 clones, approximately 95% of them singletons. Material: peripheral blood, obtained before pregnancy. The receptors derive from a female donor with multiple sclerosis, enrolled in a pregnancy study.

This clone was recorded only once. The chain couples TRBV2 to TRBJ2-7; TRBD1 matches 10 bases. The CDR3 runs 14 residues. The V segment lost 6 bases and the J segment 5 bases; nucleotides outside the gene matches: 7. Germline lookup yields CDR1 SNHLY and CDR2 FYNNEI. DNA of the CDR3: TGTGCCAGCAGACCGGGACAGGGGTGGGACGAGCAGTACTTC. Amino acids: CASRPGQGWDEQYF. The entire variable domain, with the rest obtained from reference TRBV2 and TRBJ2-7, is as follows: EPEVTQTPSHQVTQMGQEVILRCVPISNHLYFYWYRQILGQKVEFLVSFYNNEISEKSEIFDDQFSVERPDGSNFTLKIRSTKLEDSAMYFCASRPGQGWDEQYFGPGTRLTVT.

The rearrangement uses TRBV11-2 and TRBJ2-7; 10 nucleotides line up with TRBD1. The CDR3 loop spans 16 amino acids. The J segment lost 6 bases and the V segment lost 5 bases, leaving 13 bases of the junction unmatched. CDR1 is SGHAT and CDR2 is FQNNGV in the germline V gene. As DNA, the CDR3 is TGTGCCAGCAGCGGACGGACAGGGGGGACAGAGGGCGAGCAGTACTTC. Translated: CASSGRTGGTEGEQYF.